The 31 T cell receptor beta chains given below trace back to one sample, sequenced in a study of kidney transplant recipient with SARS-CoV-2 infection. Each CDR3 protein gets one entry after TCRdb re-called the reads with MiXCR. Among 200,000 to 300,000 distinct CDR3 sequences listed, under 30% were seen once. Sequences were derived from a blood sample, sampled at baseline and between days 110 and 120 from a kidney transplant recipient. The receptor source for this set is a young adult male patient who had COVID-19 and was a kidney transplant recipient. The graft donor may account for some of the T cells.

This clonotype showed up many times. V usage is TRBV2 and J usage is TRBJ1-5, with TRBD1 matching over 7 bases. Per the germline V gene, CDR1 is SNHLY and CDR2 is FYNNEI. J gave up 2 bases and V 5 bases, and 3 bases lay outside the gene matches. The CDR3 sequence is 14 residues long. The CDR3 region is CASSQGDGNQPQHF. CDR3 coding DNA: TGTGCCAGCAGTCAGGGGGATGGCAATCAGCCCCAGCATTTT.

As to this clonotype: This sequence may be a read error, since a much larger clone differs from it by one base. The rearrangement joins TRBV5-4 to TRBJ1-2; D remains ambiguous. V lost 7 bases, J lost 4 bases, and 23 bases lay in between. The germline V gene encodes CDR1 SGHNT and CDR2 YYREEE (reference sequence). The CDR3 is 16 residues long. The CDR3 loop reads CASASLVPGKTYGYTF. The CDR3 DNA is TGTGCCAGCGCCTCTCTCGTACCAGGAAAGACCTATGGCTACACCTTC.

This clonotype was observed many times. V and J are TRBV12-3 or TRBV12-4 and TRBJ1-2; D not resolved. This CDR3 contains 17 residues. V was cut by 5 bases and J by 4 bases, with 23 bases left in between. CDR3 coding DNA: TGTGCCAGCAGTAAGGGAGTCACAGCAGGAAAGACCTATGGCTACACCTTC. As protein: CASSKGVTAGKTYGYTF.

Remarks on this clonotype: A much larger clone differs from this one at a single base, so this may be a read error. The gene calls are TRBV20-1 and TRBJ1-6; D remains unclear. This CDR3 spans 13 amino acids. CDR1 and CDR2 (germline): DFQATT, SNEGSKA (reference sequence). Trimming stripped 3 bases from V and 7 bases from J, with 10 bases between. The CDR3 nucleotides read TGCAGTGCTAGTACCGGGATGAATTCACCCCTCCACTTT. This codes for CSASTGMNSPLHF.

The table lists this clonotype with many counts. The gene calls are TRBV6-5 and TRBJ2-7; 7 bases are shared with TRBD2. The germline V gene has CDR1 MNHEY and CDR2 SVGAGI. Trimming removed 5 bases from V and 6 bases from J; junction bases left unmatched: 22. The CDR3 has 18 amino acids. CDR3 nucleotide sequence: TGTGCCAGCAGTGATATAGTTAGCGGGCGTCCCTACCCCTCCGAGCAGTACTTC. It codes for CASSDIVSGRPYPSEQYF.

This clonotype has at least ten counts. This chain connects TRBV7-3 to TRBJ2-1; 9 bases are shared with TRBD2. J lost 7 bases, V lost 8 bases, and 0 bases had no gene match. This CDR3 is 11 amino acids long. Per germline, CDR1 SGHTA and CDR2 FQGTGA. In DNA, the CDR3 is TGTGCCAGCGCGGGGGGGAATGAGCAGTTCTTC. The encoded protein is CASAGGNEQFF.

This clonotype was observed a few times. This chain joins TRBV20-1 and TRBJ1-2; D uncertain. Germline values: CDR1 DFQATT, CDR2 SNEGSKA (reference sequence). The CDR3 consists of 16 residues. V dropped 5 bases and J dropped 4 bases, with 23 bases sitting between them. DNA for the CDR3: TGCAGTGCTTTTGTTCAGCTGTTTCGAAAGACCTATGGCTACACCTTC. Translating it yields CSAFVQLFRKTYGYTF.

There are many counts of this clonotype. CDR3 residues: CASRGDSGSYEQYF. The DNA of the CDR3 is TGTGCCAGCAGGGGGGACAGCGGCTCCTACGAGCAGTACTTC. This chain links TRBV12-3 or TRBV12-4 with TRBJ2-7; 7 positions agree with TRBD1. The CDR3 sequence is 14 residues long. With 6 bases clipped from V and 0 bases from J, the junction kept 5 bases outside the gene matches.

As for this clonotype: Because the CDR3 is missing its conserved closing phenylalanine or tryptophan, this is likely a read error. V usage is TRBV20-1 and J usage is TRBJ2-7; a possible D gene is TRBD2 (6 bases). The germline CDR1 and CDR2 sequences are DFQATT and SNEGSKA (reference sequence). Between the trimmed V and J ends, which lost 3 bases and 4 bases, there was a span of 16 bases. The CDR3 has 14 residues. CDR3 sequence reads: CSASGGALSYEQYS. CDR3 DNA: TGCAGTGCTAGCGGCGGGGCCCTATCTTACGAGCAGTACTCC.

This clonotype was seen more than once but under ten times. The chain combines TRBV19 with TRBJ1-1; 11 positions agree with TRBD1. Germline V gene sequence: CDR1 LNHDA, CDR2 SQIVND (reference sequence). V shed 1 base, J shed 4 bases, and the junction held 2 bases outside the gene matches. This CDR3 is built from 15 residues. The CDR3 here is CASSIGGTGGTEAFF. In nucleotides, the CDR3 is TGTGCCAGTAGTATAGGAGGGACAGGGGGCACTGAAGCTTTCTTT.

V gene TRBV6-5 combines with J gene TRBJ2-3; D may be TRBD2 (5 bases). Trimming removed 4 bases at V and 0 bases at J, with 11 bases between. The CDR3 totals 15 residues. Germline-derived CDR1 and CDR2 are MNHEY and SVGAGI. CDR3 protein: CASSFLRRSTDTQYF. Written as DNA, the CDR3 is TGTGCCAGCAGTTTCCTCCGGAGGAGCACAGATACGCAGTATTTT.

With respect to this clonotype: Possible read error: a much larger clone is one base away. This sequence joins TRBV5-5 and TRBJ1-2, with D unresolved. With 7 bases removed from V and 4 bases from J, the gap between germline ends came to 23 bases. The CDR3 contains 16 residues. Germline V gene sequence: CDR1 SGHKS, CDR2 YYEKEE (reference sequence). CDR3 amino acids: CASRTLVSRKAYGYTF. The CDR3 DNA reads TGTGCCAGCCGAACGCTTGTCTCGCGAAAGGCCTATGGCTACACCTTC.

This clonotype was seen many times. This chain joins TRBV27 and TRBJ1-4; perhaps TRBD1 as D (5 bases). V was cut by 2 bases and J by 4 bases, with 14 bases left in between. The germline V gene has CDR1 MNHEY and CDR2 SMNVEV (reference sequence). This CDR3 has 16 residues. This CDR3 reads CASSLNSRVLNEKLFF. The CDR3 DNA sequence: TGTGCCAGCAGTTTAAATAGCAGGGTCCTTAATGAAAAACTGTTTTTT.

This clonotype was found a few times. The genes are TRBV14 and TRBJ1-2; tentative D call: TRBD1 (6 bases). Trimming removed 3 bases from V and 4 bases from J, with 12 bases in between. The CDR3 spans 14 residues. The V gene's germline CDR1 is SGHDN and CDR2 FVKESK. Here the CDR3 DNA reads TGTGCCAGCAGCCAGATGACAGGCTTCTATGGCTACACCTTC. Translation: CASSQMTGFYGYTF.

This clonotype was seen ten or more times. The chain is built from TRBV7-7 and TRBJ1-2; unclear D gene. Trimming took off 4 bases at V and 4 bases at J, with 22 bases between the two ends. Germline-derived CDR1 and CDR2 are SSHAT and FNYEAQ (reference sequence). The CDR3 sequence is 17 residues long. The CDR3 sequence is CASSSAFKCRKTYGYTF. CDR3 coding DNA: TGTGCCAGCAGCTCTGCCTTTAAGTGCCGAAAGACCTATGGCTACACCTTC.

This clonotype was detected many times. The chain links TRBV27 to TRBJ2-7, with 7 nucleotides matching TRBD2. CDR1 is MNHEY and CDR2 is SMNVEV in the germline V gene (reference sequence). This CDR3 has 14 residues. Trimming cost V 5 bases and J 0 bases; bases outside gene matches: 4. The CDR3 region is CASSGTIASYEQYF. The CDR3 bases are TGTGCCAGCAGTGGGACTATAGCCTCCTACGAGCAGTACTTC.

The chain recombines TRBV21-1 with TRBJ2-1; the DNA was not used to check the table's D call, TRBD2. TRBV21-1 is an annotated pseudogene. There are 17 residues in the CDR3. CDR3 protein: CASSAHPGLRAGCEQFF. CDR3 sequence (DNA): TGTGCCAGCAGCGCCCATCCGGGCCTTAGGGCGGGATGTGAGCAGTTCTTC.

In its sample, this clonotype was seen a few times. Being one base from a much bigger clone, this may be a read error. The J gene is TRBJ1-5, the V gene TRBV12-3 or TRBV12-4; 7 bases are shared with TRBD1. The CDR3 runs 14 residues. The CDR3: CASGLRGLNQPQHF. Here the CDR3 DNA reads TGTGCCAGCGGTTTAAGGGGGCTTAATCAGCCCCAGCATTTT.

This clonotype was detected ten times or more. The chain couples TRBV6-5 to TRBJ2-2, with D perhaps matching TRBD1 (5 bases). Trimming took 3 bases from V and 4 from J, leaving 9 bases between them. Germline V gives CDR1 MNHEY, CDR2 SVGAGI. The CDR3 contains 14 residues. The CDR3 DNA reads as TGTGCCAGCAGTTATTTACAGGTCACCGGGGAGCTGTTTTTT. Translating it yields CASSYLQVTGELFF.

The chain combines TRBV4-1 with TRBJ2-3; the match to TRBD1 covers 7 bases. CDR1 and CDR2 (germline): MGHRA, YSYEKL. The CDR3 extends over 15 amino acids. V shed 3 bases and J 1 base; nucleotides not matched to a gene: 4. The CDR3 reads CASSHHGTGTDTQYF. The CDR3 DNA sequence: TGCGCCAGCAGCCATCACGGGACAGGCACAGATACGCAGTATTTT.

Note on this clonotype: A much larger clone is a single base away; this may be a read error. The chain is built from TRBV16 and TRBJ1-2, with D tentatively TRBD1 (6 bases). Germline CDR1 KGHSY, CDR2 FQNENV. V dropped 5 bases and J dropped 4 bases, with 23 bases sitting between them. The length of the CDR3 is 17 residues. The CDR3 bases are TGTGCCAGCAGCGCAGTGGGGGCCGTTAGAAAGACCTATGGCTACACCTTC. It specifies CASSAVGAVRKTYGYTF.

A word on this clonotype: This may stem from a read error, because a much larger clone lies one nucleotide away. CDR3 region: CASATGGRRNEQFF. The CDR3 DNA follows: TGTGCCAGCGCGACAGGGGGTAGGAGGAATGAGCAGTTCTTC. The chain couples TRBV25-1 to TRBJ2-1; TRBD1 matches at 9 bases. This CDR3 has 14 amino acids. Trimming at V came to 8 bases and at J to 7 bases, leaving 9 bases not matched to a gene. Germline V gene sequence: CDR1 MGHDK, CDR2 SYGVNS.

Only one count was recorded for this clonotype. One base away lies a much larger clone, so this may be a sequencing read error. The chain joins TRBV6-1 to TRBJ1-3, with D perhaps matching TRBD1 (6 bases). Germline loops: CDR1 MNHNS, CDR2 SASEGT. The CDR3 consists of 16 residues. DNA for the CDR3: TGTGCCAGCAATGAACAGGGACTCTTCTCTGGAAACACCATATATTTT. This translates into CASNEQGLFSGNTIYF.

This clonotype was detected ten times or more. The CDR3 reads CASNPTGKNTEAFF. The CDR3 DNA reads TGTGCCAGCAACCCGACAGGGAAAAACACTGAAGCTTTCTTT. The rearrangement uses TRBV7-9 and TRBJ1-1; TRBD1 aligns across 7 bases. The CDR3 has 14 residues. V gave up 7 bases and J gave up 2 bases; unmatched junction bases: 7. Per the germline V gene, CDR1 is SEHNR and CDR2 is FQNEAQ (reference sequence).

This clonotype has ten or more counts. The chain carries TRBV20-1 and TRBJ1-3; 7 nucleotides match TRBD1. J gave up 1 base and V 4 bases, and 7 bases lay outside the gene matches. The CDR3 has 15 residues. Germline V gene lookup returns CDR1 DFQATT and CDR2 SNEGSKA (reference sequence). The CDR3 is CSANHAGGSGNTIYF. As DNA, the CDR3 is TGCAGTGCTAACCATGCAGGGGGATCTGGAAACACCATATATTTT.

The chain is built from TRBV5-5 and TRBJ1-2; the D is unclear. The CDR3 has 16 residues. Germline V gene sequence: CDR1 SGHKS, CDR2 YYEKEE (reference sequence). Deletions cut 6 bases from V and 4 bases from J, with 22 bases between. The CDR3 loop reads CASKAPVSRKTYGYTF. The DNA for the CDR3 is TGTGCCAGCAAGGCTCCTGTCTCGCGAAAGACCTATGGCTACACCTTC.

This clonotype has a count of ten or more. The CDR3 nucleotides read TGTGCCAGCTCACTGTCAACCGGGACAGGGACCGGGGAGCTGTTTTTT. It codes for CASSLSTGTGTGELFF. The gene calls are TRBV18 and TRBJ2-2; 9 bases are shared with TRBD1. The germline V gene encodes CDR1 KGHSH and CDR2 LQKENI. Trimming removed 4 bases from V and 5 bases from J; junction bases left unmatched: 8. This CDR3 is built from 16 residues.

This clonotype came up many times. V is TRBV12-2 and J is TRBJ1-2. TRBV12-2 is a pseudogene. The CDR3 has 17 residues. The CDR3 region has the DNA TGTGCAAGTCGCGTAGGTCGGACTCCACGAAAGACCTATGGCTACACCTTC. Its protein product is CASRVGRTPRKTYGYTF.

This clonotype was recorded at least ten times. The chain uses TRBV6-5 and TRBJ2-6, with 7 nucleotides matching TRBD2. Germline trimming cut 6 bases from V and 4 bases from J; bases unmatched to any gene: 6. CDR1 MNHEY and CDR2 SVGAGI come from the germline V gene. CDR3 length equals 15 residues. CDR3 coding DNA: TGTGCCAGCAGAGACGGGGGGAGCGGGGCCAACGTCCTGACTTTC. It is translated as CASRDGGSGANVLTF.

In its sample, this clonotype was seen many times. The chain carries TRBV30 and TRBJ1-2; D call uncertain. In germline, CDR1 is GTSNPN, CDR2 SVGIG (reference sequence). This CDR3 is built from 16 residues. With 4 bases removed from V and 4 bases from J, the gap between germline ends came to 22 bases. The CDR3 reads CAWIVWRYRKTYGYTF. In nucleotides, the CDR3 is TGTGCCTGGATAGTTTGGCGTTATAGAAAGACCTATGGCTACACCTTC. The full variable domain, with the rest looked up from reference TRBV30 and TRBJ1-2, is SQTIHQWPATLVQPVGSPLSLECTVEGTSNPNLYWYRQAAGRGLQLLFYSVGIGQISSEVPQNLSASRPQDRQFILSSKKLLLSDSGFYLCAWIVWRYRKTYGYTFGSGTRLTVV.

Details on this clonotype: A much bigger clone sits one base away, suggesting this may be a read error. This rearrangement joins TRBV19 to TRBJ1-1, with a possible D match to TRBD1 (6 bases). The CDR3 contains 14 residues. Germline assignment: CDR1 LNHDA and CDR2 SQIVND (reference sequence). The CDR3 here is CASNIGVRGTEAFF. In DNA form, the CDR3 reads TGTGCCAGTAATATAGGGGTGAGGGGGACTGAAGCTTTCTTT. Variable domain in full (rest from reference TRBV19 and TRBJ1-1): DGGITQSPKYLFRKEGQNVTLSCEQNLNHDAMYWYRQDPGQGLRLIYYSQIVNDFQKGDIAEGYSVSREKKESFPLTVTSAQKNPTAFYLCASNIGVRGTEAFFGQGTRLTVV.